This T cell receptor beta chain was sequenced in a study of CD8 T cells in Susac syndrome. Random-hexamer reverse transcription was applied to about 0.45 to 1 ug RNA. TCRdb used MiXCR to reprocess the immunoSEQ multiplex PCR reads, holding one entry per CDR3 protein. The sample carries some 94,000 distinct CDR3 sequences, about 93% recorded once. Looked up from germline, CDR1 is SGHAT and CDR2 is FQNNGV. The CDR3 sequence is 13 residues long. Trimming shortened V by 0 bases and J by 2 bases, and 4 bases separated the two germline ends. The sample was CD4+ T cells from PBMCs. The chain couples TRBV11-2 to TRBJ1-1; D gene ambiguous. The TCR comes from a human donor with Susac syndrome. The CDR3 DNA follows: TGTGCCAGCAGCTTAGACACAAACACTGAAGCTTTCTTT. The encoded protein is CASSLDTNTEAFF.